This TCR beta chain was identified during a study of blood T cell repertoires in COVID-19. Across the whole study: The United States, Italy and Spain provided the acute and convalescent COVID-19 samples. In each case, the material was cDNA or gDNA derived from T cells, B-cell-depleted T cells, or PBMCs.

CDR1 is SQVTM and CDR2 is ANQGSEA in the germline V gene. The J segment lost 6 bases and the V segment lost 6 bases, leaving 4 bases of the junction unmatched. The CDR3 is 14 residues long. This clone was observed a few times. Methods used by the authors: Estimates of nucleated cell counts were drawn from the amplification of reference gene primers. Generated by immunoSEQ multiplex PCR, the TCRdb table keeps only in-frame clones and is missing some. The V and J calls and the clone size are those of that table, but D and trimming were determined from the DNA. This table has 100,000 to 150,000 clones, 70% to 85% appearing once.

The clonotype originates from a woman aged 70-85 years with acute or convalescent COVID-19. The sequencing sample was made of peripheral blood. The rearrangement uses TRBV29-1 and TRBJ2-2; TRBD2 agrees at 13 bases. For the CDR3, the DNA is TGCAGCGTAACTAGCGGGGGGGCTCCCGGGGAGCTGTTTTTT. This translates into CSVTSGGAPGELFF.